This T cell receptor (beta chain) appears in the sequencing data of a study of blood T cell repertoires in COVID-19. Study as a whole: Samples taken during acute and convalescent COVID-19 were collected in the United States, Italy and Spain.

As originally analysed: Amplification of reference gene primers provided the estimated nucleated cell counts. Repertoires were generated with immunoSEQ multiplex PCR, while TCRdb's copy carries only in-frame clones and drops some. The D gene and trimming were derived from the DNA, and the V and J assignments and clone size from that table. The data contain approximately 170,000 clones, around four fifths of them singletons. Researchers sorted participants into cohorts using their self-reported clinical history. Two negative PCRs, clearance, or symptom resolution had been documented for recovered Cohort 3 donors. The germline CDR1 and CDR2 sequences are LNHDA and SQIVND (reference sequence). The V end lost 4 bases, the J end lost 3 bases, and 9 bases lay between the germline ends. This CDR3 region has 13 residues.

The chain uses TRBV19 and TRBJ1-2; the D gene is possibly TRBD1 (5 bases). The clonotype originates from a woman in her 50s who had recovered from COVID-19. Sample: PBMCs or T cells enriched from blood (not recorded which). CDR3 coding DNA: TGTGCCAGTAGTAATGGCAGGGACTATGGCTACACCTTC. Its protein is CASSNGRDYGYTF.